This T cell receptor (beta chain) derives from a study of patients and donors after allogeneic stem cell transplantation. The table lists this clonotype with a few counts. In TCRdb, the RT-PCR reads were re-called with MiXCR into one record per CDR3 protein. The table has about 160,000 distinct CDR3 sequences, around 30% seen once. Trimming removed 2 bases from V and 0 bases from J, with 18 bases in between. This CDR3 is 19 amino acids long. CDR1 is KGHDR, CDR2 SFDVKD, per germline. This chain links TRBV24-1 with TRBJ1-4, with a possible D match to TRBD1 (6 bases). The source of this sequence is a human donor who was either an allogeneic HSCT recipient or a stem cell or donor lymphocyte infusion donor (not recorded which). It is not recorded whose cells these are; they may come from a transplant donor. The sample was blood, either unsorted or a sorted T cell fraction (not recorded which). As DNA, the CDR3 is TGTGCCACCAGTGATTCTCCCCCGGGACACCTTACAACTAATGAAAAACTGTTTTTT. Encoded protein: CATSDSPPGHLTTNEKLFF.